Included here is one T cell receptor beta chain sequence, with context. The sample belongs to a study of cytomegalovirus exposure and HLA in healthy donors. Repertoires were generated with immunoSEQ multiplex PCR, while TCRdb's copy carries only in-frame clones and drops some. The sample holds approximately 56,000 clones, just over 90% seen once. This TCR came from a man aged 18 to 29 in good health and CMV-seronegative. Sample: PBMCs.

The DNA for the CDR3 is TGTGCCAGCAGTTCCCAGGGGGCCCTGAACACTGAAGCTTTCTTT. Residues: CASSSQGALNTEAFF. The rearrangement joins TRBV6-5 to TRBJ1-1; 8 nucleotides align to TRBD1. Trimming at V came to 4 bases and at J to 0 bases, leaving 4 bases not matched to a gene. Germline V CDR1 and CDR2: MNHEY, SVGAGI. This CDR3 is 15 amino acids long.